The clone carrying this T cell receptor beta chain was seen a handful of times. Its antigen is unknown. TCR beta CDR3 regions were amplified from RNA transcripts. A first-round RT-PCR of the TCR CDR3 used the HTBI primer set. TCRdb fed the multiplex PCR reads into MiXCR, producing one record per CDR3 protein. This sample has 690,000 or so distinct CDR3 sequences, with around 20% found just once. The data originate from a study of T cells in Graves' hyperthyroidism and ophthalmopathy. Patients showing uncontrolled infection, other autoimmune disease, pregnancy or lactation were ineligible. Before ophthalmopathy appeared, progressors gave blood at initial hyperthyroidism diagnosis. This sample holds PBMCs from 8 to 10 ml fresh peripheral blood. General study points: The model identified upcoming ophthalmopathy a median approximately six months ahead of onset.

Between the trimmed V and J ends, which lost 5 bases and 2 bases, there was a span of 9 bases. This CDR3 region has 14 residues. Germline CDR1 SGHAT, CDR2 FQNNGV. This rearrangement joins TRBV11-2 to TRBJ1-4; D is ambiguous. This TCR derives from a woman aged 45-60 years with Graves' hyperthyroidism that later progressed to Graves' ophthalmopathy. Material for sequencing was blood. CDR3 loop: CASSQQWTNEKLFF. Here the CDR3 DNA reads TGTGCCAGCAGCCAACAATGGACTAATGAAAAACTGTTTTTT. Variable domain in full (rest from reference TRBV11-2 and TRBJ1-4): EAGVAQSPRYKIIEKRQSVAFWCNPISGHATLYWYQQILGQGPKLLIQFQNNGVVDDSQLPKDRFSAERLKGVDSTLKIQPAKLEDSAVYLCASSQQWTNEKLFFGSGTQLSVL.